These 11 T cell receptor beta chains were sequenced from one sample in a study of T cell responses to AZD1222 COVID-19 vaccine. The repertoire was sequenced with immunoSEQ multiplex PCR; TCRdb's copy has only in-frame clones and lacks some. The sample comprises about 60,000 clones, more than 60% of which are singletons, and less than 4.5% rests with the top ten. Sequencing was performed on peripheral blood, taken 28 days after the second AZD1222 dose. The receptor source for this set is an adult who received the AZD1222 COVID-19 vaccine.

The chain joins TRBV6-5 to TRBJ2-3; no firm D call. Per germline, CDR1 MNHEY and CDR2 SVGAGI. V was clipped by 2 bases and J by 0 bases, with 9 bases between them. There are 15 residues in the CDR3. CDR3 coding DNA: TGTGCCAGCAGTTACCGGGCTTATAGCACAGATACGCAGTATTTT. It translates to CASSYRAYSTDTQYF.

Only one count was recorded for this clone. This chain uses TRBV7-9 with TRBJ1-1; D is unclear. This CDR3 comprises 12 residues. Germline CDR1 SEHNR, CDR2 FQNEAQ (reference sequence). Trimming removed 1 base at V and 5 bases at J, with 5 bases between. The CDR3: CASSLERTEAFF. DNA of the CDR3: TGTGCCAGCAGCTTAGAGAGGACTGAAGCTTTCTTT.

This sequence joins TRBV6-6 and TRBJ1-5; 8 bases match TRBD1. The ends lost 6 bases at V and 6 bases at J; junction bases unmatched: 10. Per germline, CDR1 MNHNY and CDR2 SVGAGI (reference sequence). The CDR3 has 15 amino acids. CDR3 in amino acids: CASRMDRARSQPQHF. In DNA form, the CDR3 reads TGTGCCAGCAGGATGGACAGGGCACGGAGTCAGCCCCAGCATTTT.

The rearrangement links TRBV7-9 to TRBJ1-4, with a possible D match to TRBD1 (5 bases). The ends were cut back, 5 bases at V and 5 bases at J, with 12 bases in the middle. The length of the CDR3 is 14 residues. Per germline, CDR1 SEHNR and CDR2 FQNEAQ (reference sequence). The CDR3 DNA sequence: TGTGCCAGCAGCATCCTGGGGCAAAATGAAAAACTGTTTTTT. It codes for CASSILGQNEKLFF.

The rearrangement links TRBV2 to TRBJ1-1; TRBD1 aligns across 7 bases. CDR1 SNHLY and CDR2 FYNNEI come from the germline V gene. V trimming: 6 bases; J trimming: 4 bases; junction bases outside the gene matches: 11. CDR3 length: 15 residues. The CDR3 nucleotides are TGTGCCAGCAGGGAACAGGGGATTGAGGGCACTGAAGCTTTCTTT. As protein: CASREQGIEGTEAFF.

The chain carries TRBV21-1 and TRBJ1-2. TRBV21-1 is listed as a pseudogene. CDR3 size: 15 residues. CDR3 protein: CASSNPPEANYGYTF. The DNA for the CDR3 is TGTGCCAGCAGCAATCCCCCGGAGGCTAACTATGGCTACACCTTC.

The V and J genes are TRBV7-2 and TRBJ2-5; TRBD1 is a possible D gene (6 bases). The CDR3 totals 14 residues. The V end lost 4 bases, the J end lost 4 bases, and 13 bases lay between the germline ends. The germline CDR1 and CDR2 sequences are SGHTA and FQGNSA. The CDR3 DNA reads as TGTGCCAGCAGCTCCTCGACAGGTGGAGAGACCCAGTACTTC. Protein: CASSSSTGGETQYF.

This clone was detected only a few times. The CDR3 sequence is CASSEVGRTEAFF. DNA for the CDR3: TGTGCCAGCAGTGAAGTGGGGAGAACTGAAGCTTTCTTT. The V call is TRBV6-1, the J call TRBJ1-1; unclear D gene. Per germline, CDR1 MNHNS and CDR2 SASEGT. This CDR3 is 13 amino acids long. V was pared by 1 base and J by 5 bases, with 8 bases between.

The J gene is TRBJ2-5, the V gene TRBV3-1 (or the pseudogene TRBV3-2); D may be TRBD2 (5 bases). The V end was cut by 0 bases, the J end by 2 bases, with 10 bases between. CDR1 is LGHDT and CDR2 is YNNKEL in the germline V gene (reference sequence). The CDR3 covers 15 residues. The CDR3 is CASSQEKDWQETQYF. As DNA, the CDR3 is TGTGCCAGCAGCCAAGAAAAGGACTGGCAAGAGACCCAGTACTTC.

The V and J genes are TRBV9 and TRBJ2-2; tentatively, D is TRBD1 or TRBD2 (5 bases each). The CDR3 runs to 16 residues. CDR1 and CDR2 (germline): SGDLS, YYNGEE. Trimming pared 4 bases from V and 0 bases from J, leaving 13 bases between. Written as DNA, the CDR3 is TGTGCCAGCAGCCGGTCCGGGACGACGAACACCGGGGAGCTGTTTTTT. As protein: CASSRSGTTNTGELFF.

The gene calls are TRBV19 and TRBJ1-1, with TRBD1 as a possible D gene (5 bases). Germline CDR1 is LNHDA and CDR2 is SQIVND (reference sequence). The CDR3 length is 11 residues. Trimming stripped 10 bases from V and 6 bases from J, with 12 bases between. DNA for the CDR3: TGTGCCATTTTGAGGGGATCTGAAGCTTTCTTT. Residues: CAILRGSEAFF.